The 30 T cell receptor beta chains reported below all come from one sample, sequenced in a study of T cell repertoires in cytomegalovirus infection. TCRdb re-analysed the reads in MiXCR, keeping a single row per CDR3 protein. The data contain almost 550,000 distinct CDR3 sequences, 16% of them seen just once; the ten biggest clones take up roughly a quarter. Sequencing was performed on CD8+ T cells from PBMCs. These receptors were collected from a human donor in good health (CMV status not recorded). Some clones in this sample may be carry-over from other donors' samples.

V and J are TRBV28 and TRBJ2-5; D is unresolved. CDR1 MDHEN and CDR2 SYDVKM come from the germline V gene. The CDR3 covers 14 residues. V lost 6 bases, J lost 4 bases, and 15 bases lay in between. In DNA, the CDR3 is TGTGCCAGCAGCTCGAACGTGGCCAGAGAGACCCAGTACTTC. It translates to CASSSNVARETQYF. The whole variable domain, filled in from reference TRBV28 and TRBJ2-5, reads DVKVTQSSRYLVKRTGEKVFLECVQDMDHENMFWYRQDPGLGLRLIYFSYDVKMKEKGDIPEGYSVSREKKERFSLILESASTNQTSMYLCASSSNVARETQYFGPGTRLLVL.

In its sample, this clonotype was seen a few times. The chain uses TRBV19 and TRBJ1-1, with a possible D match to TRBD1 (6 bases). The germline gives CDR1 LNHDA, CDR2 SQIVND (reference sequence). Trimming removed 6 bases at V and 4 bases at J, with 15 bases between. The CDR3 spans 14 residues. The DNA of the CDR3 is TGTGCCAGTAGCTGGGGGGGGCCGGGCACTGAAGCTTTCTTT. Amino acids: CASSWGGPGTEAFF.

This clonotype appeared many times. The chain has TRBV6-5 and TRBJ2-1; perhaps D is TRBD1 or TRBD2 (5 bases each). V was shortened by 0 bases and J by 0 bases, with 12 bases between the two germline ends. Germline assignment: CDR1 MNHEY and CDR2 SVGAGI. This CDR3 spans 17 amino acids. The CDR3: CASSYSRGTSSYNEQFF. Written as DNA, the CDR3 is TGTGCCAGCAGTTACTCACGGGGCACAAGCTCCTACAATGAGCAGTTCTTC.

This clonotype was counted ten times or more. The J gene is TRBJ2-1, the V gene TRBV7-2; possibly TRBD1 for D (5 bases). This CDR3 is built from 14 residues. V lost 5 bases and J lost 8, with 16 bases in between. Looked up from germline, CDR1 is SGHTA and CDR2 is FQGNSA. This chain's CDR3 is CASSPLAGADEQFF. The DNA of the CDR3 is TGTGCCAGCAGCCCTCTCGCTGGGGCCGATGAGCAGTTCTTC.

The chain recombines TRBV7-3 with TRBJ1-1; tentatively, D is TRBD1 (5 bases). The germline gives CDR1 SGHTA, CDR2 FQGTGA. V lost 2 bases and J lost 0, with 13 bases in between. This CDR3 spans 16 amino acids. CDR3 loop: CASSLVGGTLNTEAFF. CDR3 nucleotides: TGTGCCAGCAGCTTAGTTGGGGGGACTTTGAACACTGAAGCTTTCTTT.

Turning to this clonotype: At one of its ends the junction is not consistent with the germline gene, which may arise from a read error. This chain joins TRBV7-9 and TRBJ2-5; 15 bases map to TRBD2. The CDR3 length is 18 residues. Germline V lookup: CDR1 SEHNR, CDR2 FQNEAQ (reference sequence). The CDR3: CACRSSGTSGRIHETQYF. As DNA, the CDR3 is TGTGCCTGCAGATCATCAGGGACTAGCGGGAGGATACACGAGACCCAGTACTTT.

This clonotype was seen more than once but under ten times. The genes are TRBV5-1 and TRBJ2-7, with 8 bases identical to TRBD2. Germline V gives CDR1 SGHRS, CDR2 YFSETQ. With V trimmed by 4 bases and J by 3 bases, 6 bases remained unmatched. This CDR3 has 14 residues. The CDR3 nucleotides read TGCGCCAGCAGCCTGCCCGGGACTAGCTACGAGCAGTACTTC. Translating it yields CASSLPGTSYEQYF.

This clonotype was seen a few times. CDR3 DNA: TGTGCCAGCAGCTTAGGGGGGGTGGACGATCAGCCCCAGCATTTT. Its translation is CASSLGGVDDQPQHF. The chain uses TRBV7-9 and TRBJ1-5; weak D call: TRBD1 (5 bases). The CDR3 covers 15 residues. With 1 base removed from V and 5 bases from J, the gap between germline ends came to 12 bases. Germline CDR1 and CDR2: SEHNR and FQNEAQ (reference sequence).

This clonotype was picked up a small number of times. The chain carries TRBV29-1 and TRBJ2-7; D remains ambiguous. The CDR3 covers 12 residues. Germline CDR1 and CDR2: SQVTM and ANQGSEA. Deletions cut 4 bases from V and 5 bases from J, with 12 bases between. The CDR3 protein is CSVVGDVHEQYF. The CDR3 region has the DNA TGCAGCGTTGTCGGAGACGTCCACGAGCAGTACTTC.

The table lists this clonotype with a few counts. As DNA, the CDR3 is TGTGCCAGCAGCCAATTTGTAGGGAATGAGCAGTTCTTC. Encoded protein: CASSQFVGNEQFF. The V and J genes are TRBV14 and TRBJ2-1, with D unclear. The V gene lost 2 bases and the J gene lost 7 bases, with 9 bases spanning the gap. This CDR3 comprises 13 residues. Germline V gene lookup returns CDR1 SGHDN and CDR2 FVKESK.

Points on this clonotype: Being one base from a much bigger clone, this may be a read error. The chain is built from TRBV27 and TRBJ2-7, with 14 positions matching TRBD2. V was clipped by 5 bases and J by 9 bases; unmatched bases: 15. Germline V lookup: CDR1 MNHEY, CDR2 SMNVEV (reference sequence). This CDR3 has 17 amino acids. The CDR3 region has the DNA TGTGCCAGCAGTCACCAGACTAGCGGGAGGGGACGAAGCGCGCAGTACTTC. Amino acid sequence: CASSHQTSGRGRSAQYF.

This clonotype was counted at least ten times. V usage is TRBV7-8 and J usage is TRBJ2-5, with TRBD2 matching over 8 bases. CDR1 is SGHVS, CDR2 FQNEAQ, per germline. CDR3 length: 16 residues. V was pared by 5 bases and J by 0 bases, with 8 bases of the junction left unmatched. CDR3 loop: CASSVEGTRYQETQYF. The CDR3, as DNA: TGTGCCAGCAGCGTAGAAGGGACTAGGTACCAAGAGACCCAGTACTTC.

Many counts were recorded for this clonotype. The V and J genes are TRBV6-6 and TRBJ1-1, with a weak D call TRBD1 (6 bases). V was trimmed by 2 bases and J by 5 bases, leaving 15 bases between them. CDR1 and CDR2 (germline): MNHNY, SVGAGI (reference sequence). This CDR3 contains 15 residues. The CDR3: CASSYGGGEGTEAFF. The CDR3 DNA sequence: TGTGCCAGCAGTTACGGTGGGGGCGAGGGGACTGAAGCTTTCTTT.

The V call is TRBV7-3, the J call TRBJ2-2; possibly TRBD2 for D (5 bases). V gave up 9 bases and J gave up 3 bases, with 14 bases separating them. The germline gives CDR1 SGHTA, CDR2 FQGTGA. The length of the CDR3 is 14 residues. The CDR3 DNA is TGTGCCAGTAGGACCCGGCGGGACACCGGGGAGCTGTTTTTT. This translates into CASRTRRDTGELFF.

This clonotype came up many times. The chain is built from TRBV7-2 and TRBJ2-3, with D tentatively TRBD1 (5 bases). CDR3 length: 15 amino acids. The germline V gene has CDR1 SGHTA and CDR2 FQGNSA. V was trimmed by 6 bases and J by 0 bases, leaving 13 bases between them. Here the CDR3 DNA reads TGTGCCAGCAGGGAAGGGGTCTCTAGCACAGATACGCAGTATTTT. It encodes CASREGVSSTDTQYF.

The rearrangement uses TRBV2 and TRBJ2-2; D gene ambiguous. The CDR3 runs 13 residues. CDR1 SNHLY and CDR2 FYNNEI come from the germline V gene. The germline V and J ends were trimmed by 9 bases and 4 bases, with 12 bases remaining between them. The chain's CDR3 is CASEDLSTGELFF. In DNA, the CDR3 is TGTGCCAGTGAGGACCTGTCCACCGGGGAGCTGTTTTTT.

This clonotype was seen at least ten times. V gene TRBV7-8 combines with J gene TRBJ2-3; 11 nucleotides match TRBD1. Germline values: CDR1 SGHVS, CDR2 FQNEAQ. Unmatched junction bases numbered 8, after V lost 2 bases and J lost 4 bases. CDR3 length equals 17 residues. The CDR3 DNA reads TGTGCCAGCAGCTTACGAGGGGGGACAGGGGGGGCAGATACGCAGTATTTT. It encodes CASSLRGGTGGADTQYF.

The chain recombines TRBV27 with TRBJ1-1, with TRBD1 identical over 7 bases. The CDR3 is made up of 14 amino acids. Germline lookup yields CDR1 MNHEY and CDR2 SMNVEV (reference sequence). V lost 6 bases, J lost 10 bases, and 14 bases stayed unmatched. The CDR3 reads CASRVWGKGATAFF. The CDR3 DNA is TGTGCCAGCAGAGTTTGGGGGAAGGGGGCGACAGCTTTCTTT.

V and J are TRBV20-1 and TRBJ1-4; D is perhaps TRBD1 (5 bases). The germline gives CDR1 DFQATT, CDR2 SNEGSKA (reference sequence). Trimming stripped 2 bases from V and 5 bases from J, with 9 bases between. This CDR3 is built from 13 residues. DNA for the CDR3: TGCAGTGCTAGATGGGGCGAGAATGAAAAACTGTTTTTT. This translates into CSARWGENEKLFF.

In this sample, this clonotype turned up a few times. The chain combines TRBV19 with TRBJ2-7; D not resolved. The germline V gene has CDR1 LNHDA and CDR2 SQIVND (reference sequence). The CDR3 totals 14 residues. Trimming took 5 bases from V and 2 from J, leaving 13 bases between them. DNA of the CDR3: TGTGCCAGTAGTGCAAACACGGCGCCCTACGAGCAGTACTTC. It specifies CASSANTAPYEQYF. Based on the CDR3 plus reference TRBV19 and TRBJ2-7, the full variable domain is DGGITQSPKYLFRKEGQNVTLSCEQNLNHDAMYWYRQDPGQGLRLIYYSQIVNDFQKGDIAEGYSVSREKKESFPLTVTSAQKNPTAFYLCASSANTAPYEQYFGPGTRLTVT.

Many counts were recorded for this clonotype. V is TRBV19 and J is TRBJ2-1; no reliable D call. Trimming took 6 bases from V and 0 from J, leaving 12 bases between them. The CDR3 contains 15 residues. The germline gives CDR1 LNHDA, CDR2 SQIVND (reference sequence). The chain's CDR3 is CASRVSMSSYNEQFF. CDR3 DNA sequence: TGTGCCAGTAGAGTCTCCATGAGCTCCTACAATGAGCAGTTCTTC. Using reference TRBV19 and TRBJ2-1 for the parts outside the CDR3, the full variable domain is DGGITQSPKYLFRKEGQNVTLSCEQNLNHDAMYWYRQDPGQGLRLIYYSQIVNDFQKGDIAEGYSVSREKKESFPLTVTSAQKNPTAFYLCASRVSMSSYNEQFFGPGTRLTVL.

The CDR3 coding sequence is TGTGCCAGCAACTGGGGTCGGGGGGCGGATTCCGGGGAGCTGTTTTTT. It translates to CASNWGRGADSGELFF. This sequence joins TRBV11-2 and TRBJ2-2; a possible D gene is TRBD2 (7 bases). The V and J ends lost 7 bases and 6 bases respectively, with 21 bases between them. The V gene's germline CDR1 is SGHAT and CDR2 FQNNGV. This CDR3 is built from 16 residues.

As regards this clonotype: The CDR3 does not close with the conserved phenylalanine or tryptophan, likely indicating a read error. The chain recombines TRBV6-6 with TRBJ1-5, with 8 bases fitting TRBD1. Per germline, CDR1 MNHNY and CDR2 SVGAGI (reference sequence). Unmatched junction bases numbered 10, after V lost 10 bases and J lost 5 bases. There are 14 residues in the CDR3. CDR3 sequence: CATLLGRGHQPQHL. In DNA, the CDR3 is TGTGCCACCCTGCTGGGCAGGGGGCATCAGCCCCAGCATCTT.

This clonotype has just a few counts. The chain carries TRBV27 and TRBJ2-7; 7 bases map to TRBD1. V was pared by 4 bases and J by 4 bases, with 7 bases of the junction left unmatched. The CDR3 spans 14 residues. Germline CDR1 reads MNHEY; CDR2 reads SMNVEV (reference sequence). The CDR3 reads CASSSLGGKYEQYF. CDR3 coding DNA: TGTGCCAGCAGTTCGTTAGGGGGCAAGTACGAGCAGTACTTC.

This clonotype was observed at least ten times. V and J are TRBV6-2 or TRBV6-3 and TRBJ2-1; TRBD2 matches 11 bases. The CDR3 is made up of 17 amino acids. Germline V CDR1 and CDR2: MNHEY, SVGEGT. V trimming: 0 bases; J trimming: 7 bases; junction bases outside the gene matches: 8. Written as DNA, the CDR3 is TGTGCCAGCAGTTACTCATTAGCGGGAGGGCTTAGGAATGAGCAGTTCTTC. It encodes CASSYSLAGGLRNEQFF.

This clonotype came up many times. The rearrangement joins TRBV4-1 to TRBJ1-5; D is perhaps TRBD1 (5 bases). Germline V lookup: CDR1 MGHRA, CDR2 YSYEKL. This CDR3 region has 17 residues. Trimming shortened V by 0 bases and J by 0 bases, and 12 bases separated the two germline ends. The CDR3 reads CASSQDPGPYSNQPQHF. CDR3 in DNA: TGCGCCAGCAGCCAAGACCCGGGACCTTATAGCAATCAGCCCCAGCATTTT.

This clonotype was detected many times. The V gene is TRBV6-1, the J gene TRBJ1-1, with 7 positions matching TRBD1. The CDR3 contains 14 residues. CDR1 is MNHNS and CDR2 is SASEGT in the germline V gene. J lost 0 bases, V lost 6 bases, and 4 bases had no gene match. CDR3 amino acids: CASRAGTVNTEAFF. DNA of the CDR3: TGTGCCAGCAGAGCCGGGACAGTGAACACTGAAGCTTTCTTT.

This chain connects TRBV5-5 to TRBJ2-7, with 13 bases lining up with TRBD2. Losses at the gene ends were 4 bases for V and 7 bases for J; bases not matched to a gene: 8. There are 15 residues in the CDR3. Looked up from germline, CDR1 is SGHKS and CDR2 is YYEKEE (reference sequence). CDR3 residues: CASSLRTSGSVEQYF. DNA of the CDR3: TGTGCCAGCAGCCTCAGGACTAGCGGGAGTGTAGAGCAGTACTTC.

This clonotype was detected a few times. The V and J genes are TRBV14 and TRBJ2-2; D is uncertain. This CDR3 is 13 amino acids long. CDR1 and CDR2 from the germline V gene are SGHDN and FVKESK. V was pared by 3 bases and J by 6 bases, with 8 bases between. CDR3 in amino acids: CASSHWVPGELFF. CDR3 coding DNA: TGTGCCAGCAGCCATTGGGTTCCCGGGGAGCTGTTTTTT.

The gene calls are TRBV7-3 and TRBJ1-1; no clear D. The CDR3 is 13 amino acids. With 3 bases removed from V and 3 bases from J, the gap between germline ends came to 8 bases. CDR1 and CDR2 from the germline V gene are SGHTA and FQGTGA. CDR3 DNA: TGTGCCAGCAGCTTCTACGGGGACACTGAAGCTTTCTTT. It yields the protein CASSFYGDTEAFF.